This TCR beta chain comes out of a study of post-analysis software for immune sequencing data. Study findings and constraints: Patients showed TRBV5-6, TRBV5-1 and TRBV20-1 among a few TRBV segments more frequent than in controls. Significantly lower normalized Chao1 diversity was seen in multiple sclerosis patients than in controls.

Trimming took 0 bases from V and 0 from J, leaving 3 bases between them. The V gene's germline CDR1 is LGHDT and CDR2 YNNKEL (reference sequence). The CDR3 has 14 residues. For this clonotype: The antigen remains unidentified.

TCR beta cDNA libraries had unique molecular identifiers. TCRdb re-derived calls from the PCR reads in MiXCR, one entry per CDR3 protein. Of hundreds of thousands of distinct CDR3 sequences in the sample, 30% were seen once. The sequence was obtained from a girl aged 10-17 years with multiple sclerosis. Sequenced input: blood. V is TRBV3-1 and J is TRBJ1-3; D gene unclear. The CDR3 region has the DNA TGTGCCAGCAGCCAAGATGTCTCTGGAAACACCATATATTTT. It specifies CASSQDVSGNTIYF.